This T cell receptor beta chain emerged from a study of shared clonotypes between healthy human individuals. Worth noting for this clone: Antigen unknown.

Regarding the study as a whole: Clonotype sharing among donors, it was expected, would be affected by sequencing depth.

The method was immunoSEQ multiplex PCR; TCRdb's version includes in-frame clones alone and lacks a portion of them. Here the sample spans roughly 2.1 million clones, about 93% being singletons. The length of the CDR3 is 15 residues. From germline, CDR1 is MDHEN and CDR2 SYDVKM. The V end was cut by 4 bases, the J end by 2 bases, with 12 bases between. The naive CD8 population came from CD45RO-negative cells selected for CCR7, without terminally differentiated effector memory CD45RA+ cells. Sequenced material: naive CD8+ T cells from PBMCs. V gene TRBV28 combines with J gene TRBJ2-4; D is undetermined. The source is a man between 18 and 35 years old in good health. Some clones in this sample may be carry-over from other donors' samples. The CDR3 nucleotides are TGTGCCAGCAGTTCCTGGCCTTATTCCAAAAACATTCAGTACTTC. This translates into CASSSWPYSKNIQYF.